A selection of T cell receptor beta chains follows, all from one sample in a study of tumor and adjacent non-tumor tissue in lung cancer. TCRdb ran MiXCR on the multiplex PCR reads and lists one entry per CDR3 protein. Among some 70,000 distinct CDR3 sequences listed, 55% to 70% were seen once. The sequencing sample was made of distant non-tumor lung tissue. The receptors come from a woman in her forties or fifties with non-small cell lung cancer. Each CDR3 is given without its conserved first and last residue.

CDR3 protein | V gene
ANSSSGQGTSYEQY | TRBV28
ASSLQFATNMQY | TRBV4-1
ASSPTTGGRFDSPLH | TRBV13
ASSQEIAGISYKQY | TRBV4-3
ASNLAVGRGGNTEAF | TRBV5-4
STRRGHQETLY | TRBV20-1
SATGPSTYEQY | TRBV20-1
AFLTGSSYNSPLH | TRBV30
TSSPVGGTDTQY | TRBV12-3/TRBV12-4
GSEEVSSFEQY | TRBV28
ASSLNWASGVYNEQF | TRBV11-2
AISESHGGEQY | TRBV10-3
ASSRTSGEVRNEQF | TRBV5-5
ASSDRGGNQPQH | TRBV12-3/TRBV12-4
ASSLATWTDTHY | TRBV11-1
ASSQVINTEAF | TRBV4-1
NVVVNRGRVVETQY | TRBV29-1
ASSLADQGGRTTDTQY | TRBV11-1
SAWYTDNKQF | TRBV20-1
ASSQEYGEQF | TRBV4-2
SASFGTAYEQY | TRBV20-1
ASSLATVTDTQY | TRBV11-1